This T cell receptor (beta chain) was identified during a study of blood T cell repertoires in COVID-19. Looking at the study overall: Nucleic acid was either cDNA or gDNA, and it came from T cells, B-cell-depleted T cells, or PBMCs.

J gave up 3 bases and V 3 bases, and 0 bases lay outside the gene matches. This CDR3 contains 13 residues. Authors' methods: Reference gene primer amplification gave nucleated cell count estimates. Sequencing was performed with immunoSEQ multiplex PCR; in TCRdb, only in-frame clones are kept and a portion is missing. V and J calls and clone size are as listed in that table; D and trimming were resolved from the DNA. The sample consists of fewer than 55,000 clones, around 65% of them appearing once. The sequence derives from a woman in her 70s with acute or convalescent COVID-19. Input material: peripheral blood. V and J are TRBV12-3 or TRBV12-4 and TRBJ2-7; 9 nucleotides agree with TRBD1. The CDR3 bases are TGTGCCAGCAGTTTGGGACAGGGCTACGAGCAGTACTTC. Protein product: CASSLGQGYEQYF.